Each of the 27 T cell receptor beta chains below was sequenced from the same sample in a study of cytotoxic CD8 clonotypes in ibrutinib-treated CLL (dated by TCRdb to the early 2020s). The meaning of the sample's time point label: progressive disease on ibrutinib. Library generation was performed with the immunoSEQ multiplex PCR assay. TCRdb stores this immuneACCESS table with in-frame sequences only. Part of the clones is absent; in the studies checked, under half of the shortfall reflects unresolved V genes, and no reason is known for the rest. Recorded for this sample are about 160,000 clones; roughly 84% of them occurred a single time. The ten largest clones capture 3% to 3.5% of the sample. Source: PBMCs, taken at disease progression, from a patient treated with ibrutinib. The receptors originated from a human donor with chronic lymphocytic leukemia.

The CDR3 bases are TGTGCCAGCAGTTACTCCCGGGACAGGGGGCTCTACGAGCAGTACTTC. This gives the protein CASSYSRDRGLYEQYF. This chain links TRBV6-5 with TRBJ2-7, with 12 bases fitting TRBD1. J lost 3 bases, V lost 0 bases, and 3 bases had no gene match. CDR3 size: 16 residues. The V gene's germline CDR1 is MNHEY and CDR2 SVGAGI.

The rearrangement links TRBV5-6 to TRBJ2-2, with D uncertain. The CDR3 is 15 residues long. V was pared by 2 bases and J by 4 bases, with 12 bases between. Germline values: CDR1 SGHDT, CDR2 YYEEEE. This CDR3 reads CASSFRGKTTGELFF. CDR3 sequence (DNA): TGTGCCAGCAGCTTTAGAGGTAAAACCACCGGGGAGCTGTTTTTT.

In this sample, this clone turned up a few times. V gene TRBV5-1 combines with J gene TRBJ1-3; D may be TRBD1 (6 bases). The germline CDR1 and CDR2 sequences are SGHRS and YFSETQ. CDR3 size: 14 residues. V lost 7 bases, J lost 0 bases, and 11 bases lay in between. CDR3 amino acids: CASEKDSSGNTIYF. CDR3 DNA sequence: TGCGCCAGCGAAAAGGACAGCTCTGGAAACACCATATATTTT.

The chain has TRBV6-5 and TRBJ2-1; 9 bases agree with TRBD2. Germline V CDR1 and CDR2: MNHEY, SVGAGI. The CDR3 is made up of 16 amino acids. The V and J ends lost 0 bases and 5 bases, in that order; junction bases with no gene match: 5. The CDR3 spells CASSYSSGSIDNEQFF. CDR3 sequence (DNA): TGTGCCAGCAGTTACTCTAGCGGGAGCATCGACAATGAGCAGTTCTTC.

The chain carries TRBV5-6 and TRBJ1-2, with D perhaps matching TRBD1 (6 bases). The V end lost 1 base, the J end lost 8 bases, and 12 bases lay between the germline ends. This CDR3 comprises 13 residues. Germline V gene sequence: CDR1 SGHDT, CDR2 YYEEEE. The CDR3 DNA reads as TGTGCCAGCAGCTTGAACAGGGTACAAGGCTACACCTTC. It specifies CASSLNRVQGYTF.

This rearrangement joins TRBV11-2 to TRBJ2-2; 10 bases map to TRBD2. The junction had 10 bases not matched to a gene; V was cut back by 5 bases and J by 4 bases. The CDR3 contains 17 residues. From germline, CDR1 is SGHAT and CDR2 FQNNGV. CDR3 region: CASSPRRGLASTGELFF. CDR3 nucleotides: TGTGCCAGCAGCCCCCGTAGGGGACTAGCGTCCACCGGGGAGCTGTTTTTT.

The chain recombines TRBV9 with TRBJ2-1; 8 nucleotides align to TRBD1. The length of the CDR3 is 17 residues. V gave up 1 base and J gave up 1 base; unmatched junction bases: 7. Germline V gives CDR1 SGDLS, CDR2 YYNGEE. The CDR3, as DNA: TGTGCCAGCAGCGTACAGGGGGCGCCCTCGTCCTACAATGAGCAGTTCTTC. It encodes CASSVQGAPSSYNEQFF. The full variable domain, rest sourced from reference TRBV9 and TRBJ2-1, is DSGVTQTPKHLITATGQRVTLRCSPRSGDLSVYWYQQSLDQGLQFLIQYYNGEERAKGNILERFSAQQFPDLHSELNLSSLELGDSALYFCASSVQGAPSSYNEQFFGPGTRLTVL.

This clone was counted a few times. The chain carries TRBV7-9 and TRBJ2-4; D may be TRBD1 (6 bases). This CDR3 has 14 residues. V was shortened by 6 bases and J by 7 bases, with 16 bases between the two germline ends. The V gene's germline CDR1 is SEHNR and CDR2 FQNEAQ (reference sequence). The CDR3, as DNA: TGTGCCAGCAGGCCCGGGACAATAGGGAACATTCAGTACTTC. This gives the protein CASRPGTIGNIQYF.

The chain combines TRBV6-5 with TRBJ2-7, with D uncertain. V was cut by 0 bases and J by 7 bases, with 10 bases left in between. The CDR3 totals 13 residues. Looked up from germline, CDR1 is MNHEY and CDR2 is SVGAGI. The CDR3 sequence is CASSYSTAAEQYF. The CDR3 DNA follows: TGTGCCAGCAGTTACTCCACGGCTGCTGAGCAGTACTTC.

The chain has TRBV7-2 and TRBJ2-7; no definite D call. Deletions cut 0 bases from V and 2 bases from J, with 17 bases between. The CDR3 has 17 residues. From germline, CDR1 is SGHTA and CDR2 FQGNSA. CDR3 amino acids: CASSLATGPAVPYEQYF. The CDR3 DNA reads as TGTGCCAGCAGCTTAGCCACTGGGCCCGCGGTGCCCTACGAGCAGTACTTC.

The chain uses TRBV14 and TRBJ2-5; 10 bases line up with TRBD2. Germline V lookup: CDR1 SGHDN, CDR2 FVKESK. The ends lost 4 bases at V and 1 base at J; junction bases unmatched: 3. CDR3 length: 15 amino acids. In DNA, the CDR3 is TGTGCCAGCAGCCCTCGACTAGCGGGCCAAGAGACCCAGTACTTC. This encodes CASSPRLAGQETQYF. The full variable domain, in which reference TRBV14 and TRBJ2-5 provide the parts outside the CDR3, is EAGVTQFPSHSVIEKGQTVTLRCDPISGHDNLYWYRRVMGKEIKFLLHFVKESKQDESGMPNNRFLAERTGGTYSTLKVQPAELEDSGVYFCASSPRLAGQETQYFGPGTRLLVL.

The genes are TRBV6-1 and TRBJ1-4; tentatively, D is TRBD1 (6 bases). Deletions cut 5 bases from V and 0 bases from J, with 10 bases between. In germline, CDR1 is MNHNS, CDR2 SASEGT. The CDR3 spans 15 residues. The CDR3 DNA reads TGTGCCAGCAGTCTTCAGGGGACAACTAATGAAAAACTGTTTTTT. This sequence encodes CASSLQGTTNEKLFF.

CDR3 sequence: CASSLLAGSSYEQYF. Here the CDR3 DNA reads TGTGCCAGCAGTTTGCTAGCGGGAAGCTCCTACGAGCAGTACTTC. This chain links TRBV28 with TRBJ2-7; 9 nucleotides line up with TRBD2. Germline CDR1 is MDHEN and CDR2 is SYDVKM. With V trimmed by 3 bases and J by 0 bases, 3 bases remained unmatched. This CDR3 spans 15 amino acids.

This rearrangement joins TRBV5-4 to TRBJ1-2, with 8 bases identical to TRBD1. The V gene end was trimmed by 4 bases and the J gene end by 4 bases; junction bases not matched to a gene: 9. The CDR3 is 15 amino acids. Germline assignment: CDR1 SGHNT and CDR2 YYREEE (reference sequence). The CDR3 here is CASSPGDRIFYGYTF. CDR3 bases: TGTGCCAGCAGCCCAGGGGACAGGATTTTCTATGGCTACACCTTC.

The genes are TRBV5-1 and TRBJ1-1; D is uncertain. CDR1 and CDR2 from the germline V gene are SGHRS and YFSETQ. There are 14 residues in the CDR3. V lost 2 bases, J lost 1 base, and 9 bases lay in between. CDR3 coding DNA: TGCGCCAGCAGCTTATATCAAGCGAACACTGAAGCTTTCTTT. This codes for CASSLYQANTEAFF.

V and J are TRBV5-1 and TRBJ1-2; the match to TRBD1 covers 9 bases. The CDR3 covers 13 residues. The junction had 5 bases not matched to a gene; V was cut back by 0 bases and J by 11 bases. Germline V lookup: CDR1 SGHRS, CDR2 YFSETQ. This CDR3 reads CASSLEGQGRYTF. The CDR3 DNA sequence: TGCGCCAGCAGCTTGGAGGGACAGGGTCGGTACACCTTC.

The gene calls are TRBV29-1 and TRBJ2-1; 7 bases are shared with TRBD2. CDR3 length: 13 residues. Trimming cost V 4 bases and J 3 bases; bases outside gene matches: 3. Germline V lookup: CDR1 SQVTM, CDR2 ANQGSEA. CDR3 bases: TGCAGCGTTGGACTAGCCGGCTACAATGAGCAGTTCTTC. Its protein product is CSVGLAGYNEQFF.

The chain is built from TRBV19 and TRBJ2-7; no reliable D call. Per the germline V gene, CDR1 is LNHDA and CDR2 is SQIVND (reference sequence). The CDR3 loop spans 14 amino acids. V gave up 5 bases and J gave up 1 base, with 12 bases separating them. The chain's CDR3 is CASSSSTKSYEQYF. In DNA, the CDR3 is TGTGCCAGTAGTTCCTCAACCAAATCCTACGAGCAGTACTTC.

V gene TRBV6-6 combines with J gene TRBJ2-1; D ambiguous. CDR3 size: 13 residues. With 10 bases removed from V and 0 bases from J, the gap between germline ends came to 10 bases. Per germline, CDR1 MNHNY and CDR2 SVGAGI (reference sequence). The CDR3, as DNA: TGTGCCACCACAACCAGCTCCTACAATGAGCAGTTCTTC. Translated, it gives CATTTSSYNEQFF.

This chain uses TRBV2 with TRBJ2-7, with 7 bases aligning to TRBD1. Germline V gene data show CDR1 as SNHLY and CDR2 as FYNNEI. Trimming at V came to 2 bases and at J to 2 bases, leaving 9 bases not matched to a gene. The CDR3 is 16 amino acids. In nucleotides, the CDR3 is TGTGCCAGCAGTGAAAACCGACAGGGACCCACCTACGAGCAGTACTTC. Its protein product is CASSENRQGPTYEQYF.

This chain connects TRBV30 to TRBJ1-2; perhaps TRBD1 as D (5 bases). This CDR3 has 11 amino acids. Trimming stripped 7 bases from V and 2 bases from J, with 8 bases between. Germline values: CDR1 GTSNPN, CDR2 SVGIG (reference sequence). DNA of the CDR3: TGTGCCTTTCGGGACAACTATGGCTACACCTTC. It translates to CAFRDNYGYTF.

J is TRBJ2-3 and V is TRBV10-3; a weak D match, TRBD2 (6 bases). Between the trimmed V and J ends, which lost 2 bases and 2 bases, there was a span of 14 bases. From germline, CDR1 is ENHRY and CDR2 SYGVKD. This CDR3 comprises 16 residues. CDR3 residues: CAISETSLKYTDTQYF. CDR3 in DNA: TGTGCCATCAGTGAGACTAGCCTGAAATACACAGATACGCAGTATTTT.

The chain carries TRBV5-6 and TRBJ1-1; no clear D gene. CDR1 and CDR2 from the germline V gene are SGHDT and YYEEEE. This CDR3 has 13 amino acids. The V gene lost 6 bases and the J gene lost 4 bases, with 13 bases spanning the gap. This CDR3 is CASTLYISTEAFF. CDR3 DNA sequence: TGTGCCAGCACTCTTTACATAAGCACTGAAGCTTTCTTT. Together with reference TRBV5-6 and TRBJ1-1, the CDR3 gives the full variable domain: DAGVTQSPTHLIKTRGQQVTLRCSPKSGHDTVSWYQQALGQGPQFIFQYYEEEERQRGNFPDRFSGHQFPNYSSELNVNALLLGDSALYLCASTLYISTEAFFGQGTRLTVV.

This clone was detected a few times. The rearrangement uses TRBV7-9 and TRBJ2-1; the match to TRBD2 covers 13 bases. Germline CDR1 is SEHNR and CDR2 is FQNEAQ (reference sequence). J was trimmed by 4 bases and V by 2 bases; bases with no gene match: 8. The CDR3 extends over 18 amino acids. CDR3 in DNA: TGTGCCAGCAGCTTATCACTAGCGGGAGGGCCTGATTACAATGAGCAGTTCTTC. Amino acids: CASSLSLAGGPDYNEQFF.

The genes are TRBV9 and TRBJ2-7, with 7 bases fitting TRBD2. Trimming at V came to 2 bases and at J to 3 bases, leaving 8 bases not matched to a gene. This CDR3 contains 15 residues. The germline V gene has CDR1 SGDLS and CDR2 YYNGEE. CDR3 DNA: TGTGCCAGCAGCGTTAGTGGGGCGGGAGTCTACGAGCAGTACTTC. Translating it yields CASSVSGAGVYEQYF. The full variable domain, completed using reference TRBV9 and TRBJ2-7, is DSGVTQTPKHLITATGQRVTLRCSPRSGDLSVYWYQQSLDQGLQFLIQYYNGEERAKGNILERFSAQQFPDLHSELNLSSLELGDSALYFCASSVSGAGVYEQYFGPGTRLTVT.

The genes are TRBV30 and TRBJ2-7; weak D call: TRBD1 (5 bases). The length of the CDR3 is 13 residues. Germline V gives CDR1 GTSNPN, CDR2 SVGIG (reference sequence). V was cut by 0 bases and J by 4 bases, with 10 bases left in between. Here the CDR3 DNA reads TGTGCCTGGAGTGTATCAGGGTGGTACGAGCAGTACTTC. Its protein product is CAWSVSGWYEQYF.

About this clone itself: A junction boundary mismatches the germline segment, possibly from a read error. The J gene is TRBJ1-1, the V gene TRBV28; D is unresolved. The CDR3 length is 13 residues. Looked up from germline, CDR1 is MDHEN and CDR2 is SYDVKM. The CDR3 DNA sequence: TGTGCCAGCAGTTTTGCGTTTAACAGTGAAGCTTTCTTT. Amino acid sequence: CASSFAFNSEAFF.